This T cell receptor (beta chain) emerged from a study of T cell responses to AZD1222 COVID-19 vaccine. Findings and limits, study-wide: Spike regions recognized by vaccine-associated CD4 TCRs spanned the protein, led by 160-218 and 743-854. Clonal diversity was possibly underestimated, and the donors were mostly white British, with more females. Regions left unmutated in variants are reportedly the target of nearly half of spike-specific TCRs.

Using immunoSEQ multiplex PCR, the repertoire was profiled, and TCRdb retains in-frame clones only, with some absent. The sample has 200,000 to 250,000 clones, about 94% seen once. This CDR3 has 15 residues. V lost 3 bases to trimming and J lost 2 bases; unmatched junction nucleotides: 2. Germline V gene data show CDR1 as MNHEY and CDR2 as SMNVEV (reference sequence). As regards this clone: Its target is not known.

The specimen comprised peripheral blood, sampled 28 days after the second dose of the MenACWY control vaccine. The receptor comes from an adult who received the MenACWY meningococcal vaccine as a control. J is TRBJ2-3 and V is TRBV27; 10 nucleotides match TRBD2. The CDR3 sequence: CASSFSGGFTDTQYF. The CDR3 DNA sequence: TGTGCCAGCAGTTTTAGCGGGGGGTTCACAGATACGCAGTATTTT.